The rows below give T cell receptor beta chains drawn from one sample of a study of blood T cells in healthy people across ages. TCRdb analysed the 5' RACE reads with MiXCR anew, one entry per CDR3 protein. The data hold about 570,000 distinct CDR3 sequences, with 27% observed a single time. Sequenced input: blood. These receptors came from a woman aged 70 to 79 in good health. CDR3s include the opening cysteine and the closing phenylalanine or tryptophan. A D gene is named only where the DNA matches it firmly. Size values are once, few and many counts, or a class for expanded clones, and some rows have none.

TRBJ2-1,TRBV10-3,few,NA,CAIRRGSTGHEQFF,TGTGCCATCAGGAGGGGGTCTACAGGGCATGAGCAGTTCTTC
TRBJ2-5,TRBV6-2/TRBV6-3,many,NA,CASSFGWETQYF,TGTGCCAGCAGTTTTGGGTGGGAGACCCAGTACTTC
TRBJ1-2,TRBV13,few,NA,CASSLGQGQGGYTF,TGTGCCAGCAGCTTAGGACAGGGCCAGGGTGGCTACACCTTC
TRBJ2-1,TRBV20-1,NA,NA,CSARDPVHSYNEQFF,TGCAGTGCTAGAGATCCGGTACACTCCTACAATGAGCAGTTCTTC
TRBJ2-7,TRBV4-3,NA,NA,CASSQDLLVYDGTQKTYGQYF,TGCGCCAGCAGCCAAGATCTCTTGGTGTATGATGGGACACAAAAAACCTACGGGCAGTACTTC
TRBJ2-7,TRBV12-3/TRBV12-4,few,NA,CASSLWGFDEQYF,TGTGCCAGCAGTTTATGGGGGTTTGACGAGCAGTACTTC
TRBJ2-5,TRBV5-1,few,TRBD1,CASRQPMGIRGQETQYF,TGCGCCAGCAGACAGCCCATGGGGATCAGGGGGCAAGAGACCCAGTACTTC
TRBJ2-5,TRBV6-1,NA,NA,CASQRNQETQYF,TGCGCCAGCCAGCGGAACCAAGAGACCCAGTACTTC
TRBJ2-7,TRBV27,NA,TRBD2,CASSLTSSGVYEQYF,TGTGCCAGCAGTTTAACGTCTAGCGGGGTCTACGAGCAGTACTTC
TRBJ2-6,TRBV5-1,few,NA,CASSFRQQGPPATGANVLTF,TGCGCCAGCAGCTTTCGCCAACAGGGCCCGCCGGCCACTGGGGCCAACGTCCTGACTTTC
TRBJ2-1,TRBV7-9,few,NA,CASSLEIHNEQFF,TGTGCCAGCAGCTTAGAGATCCACAATGAGCAGTTCTTC
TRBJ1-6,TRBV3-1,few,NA,CASSRRDHRRDSPLHF,TGTGCCAGCAGCCGCCGGGACCATCGGCGGGATTCACCCCTCCACTTT
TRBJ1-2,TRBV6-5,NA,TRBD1,CASSRTHRGHYGYTF,TGTGCCAGCAGTCGGACCCACAGGGGGCATTATGGCTACACCTTC
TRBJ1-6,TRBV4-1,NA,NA,CASSQEGGASPLHF,TGCGCCAGCAGCCAAGAAGGCGGTGCTAGTCCCCTCCACTTT
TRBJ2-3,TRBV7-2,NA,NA,CASSLGGPSRTDTQYF,TGTGCCAGCAGCTTAGGGGGACCAAGCAGGACAGATACGCAGTATTTT
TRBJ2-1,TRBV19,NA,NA,CASSMGSGTLGNEQFF,TGTGCCAGTAGTATGGGAAGCGGGACATTGGGGAATGAGCAGTTCTTC
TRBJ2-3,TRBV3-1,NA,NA,CASRPQGLSTDTQYF,TGTGCCAGCAGACCACAGGGTCTAAGCACAGATACGCAGTATTTT
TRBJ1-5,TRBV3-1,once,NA,CASSQGGGLNQPQHF,TGTGCCAGCAGCCAAGGGGGGGGGCTTAATCAGCCCCAGCATTTT
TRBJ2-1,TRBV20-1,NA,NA,CSGVVTSNNEQLF,TGCAGTGGGGTGGTTACTAGCAACAATGAGCAGCTCTTC
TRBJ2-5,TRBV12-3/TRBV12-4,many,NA,CASSRHSGLGGETQYF,TGTGCCAGCAGTCGTCACTCAGGGCTAGGGGGAGAGACCCAGTACTTC
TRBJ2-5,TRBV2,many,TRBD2,CASRPGGETQYF,TGTGCCAGCAGACCGGGGGGGGAGACCCAGTACTTC
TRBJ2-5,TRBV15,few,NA,CATGRRNGETQYF,TGTGCCACCGGACGGAGGAACGGAGAGACCCAGTACTTC
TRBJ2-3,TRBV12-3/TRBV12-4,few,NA,CASSPLGGRKQYF,TGTGCCAGCAGTCCCCTCGGGGGGCGGAAGCAGTATTTT
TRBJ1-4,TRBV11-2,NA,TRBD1,CASSLLAGGTSISTNEKLFF,TGTGCCAGCAGCTTACTTGCAGGGGGTACCTCTATATCTACTAATGAAAAACTGTTTTTT
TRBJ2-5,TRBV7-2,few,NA,CASSLANRASQETQYF,TGTGCCAGCAGCTTAGCGAACAGGGCTTCTCAGGAGACCCAGTACTTC
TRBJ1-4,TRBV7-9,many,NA,CASSLGFHDGEKLFF,TGTGCCAGCAGCTTAGGGTTTCATGACGGAGAAAAACTGTTTTTT
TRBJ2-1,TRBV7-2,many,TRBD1,CASSLDRDNEQFF,TGTGCCAGCAGCCTGGACAGGGACAATGAGCAGTTCTTC
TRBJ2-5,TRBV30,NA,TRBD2,CAWSPSGEETQYF,TGTGCCTGGAGTCCCAGCGGGGAAGAGACCCAGTACTTC
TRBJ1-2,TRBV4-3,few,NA,CASSQDIRSANYGYTF,TGCGCCAGCAGCCAAGATATCCGCTCAGCTAACTATGGCTACACCTTC
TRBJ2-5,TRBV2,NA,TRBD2,CASSDRAGVETQYF,TGTGCCAGCAGTGATAGAGCGGGGGTGGAGACCCAGTACTTC
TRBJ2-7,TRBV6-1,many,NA,CASSEGWTGRGYEQYF,TGTGCCAGCAGTGAAGGTTGGACAGGGAGGGGGTACGAGCAGTACTTC
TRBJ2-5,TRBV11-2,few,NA,CASRSAGETQYF,TGTGCCAGCAGGTCGGCGGGCGAGACCCAGTACTTC
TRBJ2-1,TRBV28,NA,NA,CASSLRTGQFF,TGTGCCAGCAGTTTGAGGACGGGGCAGTTCTTC
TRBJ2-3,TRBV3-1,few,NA,CASSQGVSRTDTQYF,TGTGCCAGCAGCCAAGGAGTAAGTAGAACGGATACGCAGTATTTT
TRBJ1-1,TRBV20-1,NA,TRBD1,CSASTQGAVNTEAFF,TGCAGTGCTAGCACCCAGGGGGCGGTTAACACTGAAGCTTTCTTT
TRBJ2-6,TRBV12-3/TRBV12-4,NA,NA,CASSLAGGGANVLTF,TGTGCCAGCAGTTTAGCGGGGGGTGGGGCCAACGTCCTGACTTTC
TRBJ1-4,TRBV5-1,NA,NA,CASSLADVINEKLFF,TGCGCCAGCAGCTTGGCGGACGTTATTAATGAAAAACTGTTTTTT